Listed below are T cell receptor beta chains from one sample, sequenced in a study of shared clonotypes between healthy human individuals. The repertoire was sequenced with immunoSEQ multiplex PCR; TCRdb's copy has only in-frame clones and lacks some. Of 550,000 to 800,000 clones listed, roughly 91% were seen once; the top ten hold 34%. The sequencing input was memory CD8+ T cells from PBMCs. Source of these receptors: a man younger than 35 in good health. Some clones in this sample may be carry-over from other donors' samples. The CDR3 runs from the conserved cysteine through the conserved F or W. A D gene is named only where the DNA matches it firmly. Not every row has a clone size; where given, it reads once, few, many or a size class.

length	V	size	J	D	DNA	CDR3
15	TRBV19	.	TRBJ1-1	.	TGTGCCAGTAGCGAGAACGCCATAGGGAGGGGAAAAGCTTTCTTT	CASSENAIGRGKAFF
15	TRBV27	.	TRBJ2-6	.	TGTGCCAGCAGTTTATACAGGGATGGGGCCAACGTCCTGACTTTC	CASSLYRDGANVLTF
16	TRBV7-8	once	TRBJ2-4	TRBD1	TGTGCCAGCAGCTTAGTTACAGGGGAGGCCAAAAACATTCAGTACTTC	CASSLVTGEAKNIQYF
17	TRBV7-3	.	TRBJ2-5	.	TGTGCCAGCAGCTTAAGAGGGGGGCGGGACCCCCAAGAGACCCAGTACTTC	CASSLRGGRDPQETQYF
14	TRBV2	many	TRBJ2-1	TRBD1	TGTGCCAGCTTCCCGGGACAGGGAATTGATGAGCAGTTCTTC	CASFPGQGIDEQFF
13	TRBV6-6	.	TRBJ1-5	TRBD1	TGTGCCAGCCACGCAGGGGGCTGGCAGCCCCAGCATTTT	CASHAGGWQPQHF
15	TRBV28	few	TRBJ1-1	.	TGTGCCAGCAGTTTAGTTGTCTGGGGCAGCACTGAAGCTTTCTTT	CASSLVVWGSTEAFF
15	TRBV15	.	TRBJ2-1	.	TGTGCCACCAGCAGCGCAACAAGCTCCTACAATGAGCAGTTCTTC	CATSSATSSYNEQFF
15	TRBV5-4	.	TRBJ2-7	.	TGTGCCAGCAGCTGGGACACCACAGGGACCTACGAGCAGTACTTC	CASSWDTTGTYEQYF
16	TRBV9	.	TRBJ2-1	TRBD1	TGTGCCAGCAGCGCGTCGGACAGGGGTGTCCCCCATGAGCAGTTCTTC	CASSASDRGVPHEQFF
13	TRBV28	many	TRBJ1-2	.	TGTGCCAGCAGTGGGCGGACAGTCTATGGCTACACCTTC	CASSGRTVYGYTF
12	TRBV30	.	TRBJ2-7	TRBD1	TGTGCCTGGCAGGGGGCTTTCTACGAGCAGTACTTC	CAWQGAFYEQYF
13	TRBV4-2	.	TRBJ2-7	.	TGTGCCAGCAGCCAAGTTTTTGGTTACGAGCAGTACTTC	CASSQVFGYEQYF
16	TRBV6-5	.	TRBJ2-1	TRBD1	TGTGCCAGCAGTTCTCCGGGACAGGGGTCCTACAATGAGCAGTTCTTC	CASSSPGQGSYNEQFF
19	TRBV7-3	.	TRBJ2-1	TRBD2	TGTGCCAGCAGCTTAACGTATAATCTAGCGGGAGAGCCCCACAATGAGCAGTTCTTC	CASSLTYNLAGEPHNEQFF
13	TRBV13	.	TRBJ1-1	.	TGTGCCAGCAGCCCCAGGGGCGCGGTGAAAGCTTTCTTT	CASSPRGAVKAFF
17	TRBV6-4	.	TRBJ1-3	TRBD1	TGTGCCAGCAGTGACTCGAGTAGGAGGGGGCTAGAAAACACCATATATTTT	CASSDSSRRGLENTIYF
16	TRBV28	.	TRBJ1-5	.	TGTGCCAGCAGCCCAGAGGCGGGGCAGATAAATCAGCCCCAGCATTTT	CASSPEAGQINQPQHF
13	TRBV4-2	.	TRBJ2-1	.	TGTGCCAGCAGCCAAGGGATGTTCAATGAGCAGTTCTTC	CASSQGMFNEQFF
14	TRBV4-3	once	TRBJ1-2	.	TGCGCCAGCAGCCACGGACTCCTAAGCTATGGCTACACCTTC	CASSHGLLSYGYTF
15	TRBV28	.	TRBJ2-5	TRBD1	TGTGCCAGCAGCGACGACAGGGGGCTTCGGGAGACCCAGTACTTC	CASSDDRGLRETQYF
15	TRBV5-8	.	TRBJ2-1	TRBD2	TGTGCCAGCAGCTTGACTAGCGGGAGATGGTTTGAGCAGTTCTTC	CASSLTSGRWFEQFF
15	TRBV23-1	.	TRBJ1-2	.	TGCGCCAGCAGTCAAAGACACTACCTTTGTTATGGCTACACCTTC	CASSQRHYLCYGYTF
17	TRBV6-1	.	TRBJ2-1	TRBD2	TGTGCCAGCAGTGAAGGCCTAGCGGGAGGGCCCCTTGGTGAGCAGTTCTTC	CASSEGLAGGPLGEQFF
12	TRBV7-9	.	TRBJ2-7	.	TGTGCCAGCAGCTTAGGGATGGGCGAGCAGTACTTC	CASSLGMGEQYF
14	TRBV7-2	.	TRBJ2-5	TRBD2	TGTGCCAGCAGCATGACTAGCGGGAGTGAGACCCAGTACTTC	CASSMTSGSETQYF
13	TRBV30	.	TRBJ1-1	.	TGTGCCTGGAGCGGAGGGGGTTACACTGAAGCTTTCTTT	CAWSGGGYTEAFF
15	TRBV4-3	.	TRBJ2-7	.	TGCGCCAGCAGTCCTGTTTTTGGGGGGACCTACGAGCAGTACTTC	CASSPVFGGTYEQYF
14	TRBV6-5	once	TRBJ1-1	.	TGTGCCACCCTCCCCAGGGGAGAAGAGACTGAAGCTTTCTTT	CATLPRGEETEAFF
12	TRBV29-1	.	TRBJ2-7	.	TGCAGCTGCAGCGTCGGCTACTACGAGCAGTACTTC	CSCSVGYYEQYF
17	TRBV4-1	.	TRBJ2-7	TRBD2	TGCGCCAGCAGCCAACAAGGGACTAGCGGGGCTGACTACGAGCAGTACTTC	CASSQQGTSGADYEQYF
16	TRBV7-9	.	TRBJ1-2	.	TGTGCCAGCAGCTTAGGTGGGGGCAGTTTTGAGAATGGCTACACCTTC	CASSLGGGSFENGYTF
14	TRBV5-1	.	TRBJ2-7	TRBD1	TGCGCCAGCAGCTTGGGGGACAGGGACTCCGAGCAGTACTTC	CASSLGDRDSEQYF
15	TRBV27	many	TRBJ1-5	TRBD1	TGTGCCAGCAGTGCGATTGGACAGGGAAGGCAGCCCCAGCATTTT	CASSAIGQGRQPQHF
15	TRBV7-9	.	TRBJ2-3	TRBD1	TGTGCCAGCAGCTTCAGACAGGGCGAGGCAGATACGCAGTATTTT	CASSFRQGEADTQYF
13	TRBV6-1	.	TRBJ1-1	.	TGTGCCAGCATTGGGAACGTGAACACTGAAGCTTTCTTT	CASIGNVNTEAFF
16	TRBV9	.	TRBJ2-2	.	TGTGCCAGCAGCTCCAGACAGAGTTCGAACACCGGGGAGCTGTTTTTT	CASSSRQSSNTGELFF
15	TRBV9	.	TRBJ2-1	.	TGTGCCAGCAGCGTAGGGGACAAGTCCTACAATGAGCAGTTCTTC	CASSVGDKSYNEQFF
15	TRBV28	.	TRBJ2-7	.	TGTGCCAGCAGGATGGGGCTAGGGACTTACTACGAGCAGTACTTC	CASRMGLGTYYEQYF